This T cell receptor beta chain is from a study of blood T cell repertoires in COVID-19. Germline-derived CDR1 and CDR2 are SGHTA and FQGNSA. This CDR3 is built from 14 residues. Method: immunoSEQ multiplex PCR; TCRdb's copy keeps in-frame clones and lacks some. This sample has 15,000 to 20,000 clones, with roughly 91% found just once. V is TRBV7-2 and J is TRBJ1-6; D remains unclear. The receptor comes from a human donor in a cohort sampled during active COVID-19. The sequencing input was peripheral blood. CDR3 amino acids: CAVVSLSYNSPLHF. DNA for the CDR3: TGTGCTGTTGTCTCTCTCTCCTATAATTCACCCCTCCACTTT.